The 27 T cell receptor beta chains below all came from one sample that was sequenced in a study of blood T cell repertoires in COVID-19. Only in-frame clones appear in the TCRdb table, and some are missing; sequencing was by immunoSEQ multiplex PCR. The sample has hundreds of thousands of clones, roughly 85% seen once. Sequenced material: PBMCs or T cells enriched from blood (not recorded which). Receptor source: a woman between 40 and 50 years old who had recovered from COVID-19.

This chain connects TRBV10-3 to TRBJ1-6; possible D gene TRBD1, 5 bases. The CDR3 spans 12 residues. Trimming cost V 6 bases and J 8 bases, with 8 bases left between them. Germline CDR1 reads ENHRY; CDR2 reads SYGVKD. The CDR3 is CAIRTTDSPLHF. The DNA of the CDR3 is TGTGCCATCAGAACGACAGATTCACCCCTCCACTTT.

The gene calls are TRBV28 and TRBJ1-1; 7 positions match TRBD1. This CDR3 is 15 amino acids long. The V and J ends lost 4 bases and 4 bases, in that order; junction bases with no gene match: 9. CDR1 and CDR2 (germline): MDHEN, SYDVKM. The CDR3 DNA reads as TGTGCCAGCAGTTCCCCGGGACAGATTGGCACTGAAGCTTTCTTT. Translating it yields CASSSPGQIGTEAFF.

The chain uses TRBV10-3 and TRBJ2-2; tentative D call: TRBD1 (5 bases). Germline loops: CDR1 ENHRY, CDR2 SYGVKD. The V end lost 6 bases, the J end lost 3 bases, and 11 bases lay between the germline ends. The CDR3 loop spans 14 amino acids. This chain's CDR3 is CAISQTADTGELFF. CDR3 DNA: TGTGCCATCAGCCAGACAGCAGACACCGGGGAGCTGTTTTTT.

The chain combines TRBV5-5 with TRBJ2-1; TRBD2 matches at 7 bases. The CDR3 totals 12 residues. Trimming removed 5 bases from V and 10 bases from J; junction bases left unmatched: 6. From germline, CDR1 is SGHKS and CDR2 YYEKEE (reference sequence). This chain's CDR3 is CASRGGSGEQFF. In DNA, the CDR3 is TGTGCCAGCAGGGGCGGGAGCGGGGAGCAGTTCTTC.

In DNA, the CDR3 is TGTGCCAGCAGTAGACTAGCTGGTGAGCAGTTCTTC. Protein product: CASSRLAGEQFF. V is TRBV28 and J is TRBJ2-1; 7 bases are shared with TRBD2. This CDR3 region has 12 residues. The V gene end was trimmed by 5 bases and the J gene end by 9 bases; junction bases not matched to a gene: 4. Germline V gives CDR1 MDHEN, CDR2 SYDVKM. Drawing the rest from reference TRBV28 and TRBJ2-1, the complete variable domain is DVKVTQSSRYLVKRTGEKVFLECVQDMDHENMFWYRQDPGLGLRLIYFSYDVKMKEKGDIPEGYSVSREKKERFSLILESASTNQTSMYLCASSRLAGEQFFGPGTRLTVL.

The chain carries TRBV11-3 and TRBJ2-1; TRBD2 aligns across 7 bases. The V gene end was trimmed by 5 bases and the J gene end by 5 bases; junction bases not matched to a gene: 9. The CDR3 is made up of 15 amino acids. The germline CDR1 and CDR2 sequences are SGHNT and YENEEA. The CDR3 is CASSRGGEGNNEQFF. DNA for the CDR3: TGTGCCAGCAGCCGTGGGGGGGAGGGAAACAATGAGCAGTTCTTC.

The chain employs TRBV5-4 and TRBJ1-4; D not resolved. The V end was cut by 1 base, the J end by 4 bases, with 11 bases between. The CDR3 is 15 residues long. Germline CDR1 is SGHNT and CDR2 is YYREEE (reference sequence). The CDR3 DNA reads as TGTGCCAGCAGCTTGATGGGAGCCAATAATGAAAAACTGTTTTTT. This encodes CASSLMGANNEKLFF. Full variable domain (outside the CDR3, taken from reference TRBV5-4 and TRBJ1-4): ETGVTQSPTHLIKTRGQQVTLRCSSQSGHNTVSWYQQALGQGPQFIFQYYREEENGRGNFPPRFSGLQFPNYSSELNVNALELDDSALYLCASSLMGANNEKLFFGSGTQLSVL.

This chain joins TRBV27 and TRBJ2-3; tentative D call: TRBD1 (5 bases). V lost 5 bases and J 4 bases, leaving 10 bases between the germline ends. The CDR3 loop spans 13 amino acids. From germline, CDR1 is MNHEY and CDR2 SMNVEV (reference sequence). The CDR3 region has the DNA TGTGCCAGCAGTGTCCCGACAGCAGATACGCAGTATTTT. This translates into CASSVPTADTQYF.

This clone was observed a single time. J is TRBJ1-2 and V is TRBV18, with TRBD1 matching 8 bases. The CDR3 extends over 15 amino acids. Germline values: CDR1 KGHSH, CDR2 LQKENI. The V gene end was trimmed by 0 bases and the J gene end by 3 bases; junction bases not matched to a gene: 3. The CDR3 bases are TGTGCCAGCTCACCACCGCAGGGGGCTTACTATGGCTACACCTTC. Its protein product is CASSPPQGAYYGYTF.

This clone was detected once. The V gene is TRBV6-5, the J gene TRBJ2-5; D may be TRBD2 (5 bases). V was trimmed by 0 bases and J by 5 bases, leaving 13 bases between them. Germline lookup yields CDR1 MNHEY and CDR2 SVGAGI. The CDR3 totals 15 residues. The CDR3 nucleotides are TGTGCCAGCAGTTACTCGACTACCCCTGCGGAGACCCAGTACTTC. Translation: CASSYSTTPAETQYF.

The chain is built from TRBV3-1 (or the pseudogene TRBV3-2) and TRBJ2-3; perhaps TRBD1 as D (6 bases). The CDR3 has 19 amino acids. Trimming removed 1 base from V and 1 base from J, with 21 bases in between. Germline CDR1 LGHDT, CDR2 YNNKEL (reference sequence). Here the CDR3 reads CASSQALPGQIIGTDTQYF. The DNA of the CDR3 is TGTGCCAGCAGCCAAGCCCTACCGGGACAAATAATTGGCACAGATACGCAGTATTTT.

CDR3: CASSPSTGETQYF. The CDR3 nucleotides read TGTGCCAGCTCACCCTCCACTGGAGAGACCCAGTACTTC. This sequence joins TRBV18 and TRBJ2-5; D is unclear. Germline CDR1 and CDR2: KGHSH and LQKENI. The CDR3 runs to 13 residues. Between the trimmed V and J ends, which lost 3 bases and 4 bases, there was a span of 9 bases.

This clone was recorded a few times. The chain joins TRBV15 to TRBJ2-1; TRBD2 agrees at 13 bases. The CDR3 consists of 16 residues. Germline-derived CDR1 and CDR2 are LNHNV and YYDKDF (reference sequence). V lost 1 base and J lost 7; bases outside the gene matches: 4. CDR3 DNA sequence: TGTGCCACCAGCAGAGGGACTAGCGGGAGTGAAAATGAGCAGTTCTTC. It codes for CATSRGTSGSENEQFF.

The V call is TRBV28, the J call TRBJ1-4; D possibly corresponds to TRBD1 (5 bases). CDR1 MDHEN and CDR2 SYDVKM come from the germline V gene. The CDR3 runs to 14 residues. Between the trimmed V and J ends, which lost 6 bases and 3 bases, there was a span of 11 bases. The CDR3 spells CASRSGGANEKLFF. CDR3 coding DNA: TGTGCCAGCAGGTCCGGGGGAGCTAATGAAAAACTGTTTTTT.

The chain carries TRBV29-1 and TRBJ2-1, with a weak D call TRBD2 (5 bases). This CDR3 has 15 amino acids. Trimming removed 5 bases at V and 5 bases at J, with 19 bases between. Germline V gene sequence: CDR1 SQVTM, CDR2 ANQGSEA. CDR3 loop: CSVLFSTTHHNEQFF. The CDR3 coding sequence is TGCAGCGTTCTTTTTTCGACTACCCACCACAATGAGCAGTTCTTC.

V and J are TRBV3-1 (or the pseudogene TRBV3-2) and TRBJ2-3; D is ambiguous. The CDR3 runs 17 residues. Trimming removed 5 bases from V and 0 bases from J, with 18 bases in between. The germline CDR1 and CDR2 sequences are LGHDT and YNNKEL (reference sequence). The CDR3 DNA sequence: TGTGCCAGCAGCTACGGCCTGCGGAGCTCTAGCACAGATACGCAGTATTTT. Translated: CASSYGLRSSSTDTQYF.

This clone was recorded a few times. The chain links TRBV20-1 to TRBJ2-1; D is undetermined. Germline lookup yields CDR1 DFQATT and CDR2 SNEGSKA (reference sequence). Trimming cost V 4 bases and J 6 bases, with 7 bases left between them. CDR3 length: 11 amino acids. The CDR3 here is CSAIAINEQFF. DNA for the CDR3: TGCAGTGCTATAGCTATCAATGAGCAGTTCTTC.

CDR3 protein: CASSYGRAITDTQYF. For the CDR3, the DNA is TGTGCCAGCAGTTACGGGAGGGCCATAACAGATACGCAGTATTTT. The J gene is TRBJ2-3, the V gene TRBV6-8; 7 bases agree with TRBD2. After removal of 2 bases from V and 3 bases from J, the junction contained 5 bases not matched to a gene. The length of the CDR3 is 15 residues. The germline V gene encodes CDR1 MNHGY and CDR2 SAAAGT.

This clone was observed a single time. The chain combines TRBV7-2 with TRBJ1-2; D remains ambiguous. Germline CDR1 is SGHTA and CDR2 is FQGNSA. V was cut by 4 bases and J by 6 bases, with 18 bases left in between. CDR3 length: 15 residues. The CDR3 loop reads CASSSPSVGGDGYTF. CDR3 in DNA: TGTGCCAGCAGCTCCCCCTCGGTAGGCGGGGATGGCTACACCTTC.

The CDR3 here is CASSLDPTSGGWNEQFF. CDR3 DNA sequence: TGTGCCAGCTCCCTCGACCCAACTAGCGGGGGATGGAATGAGCAGTTCTTC. The chain recombines TRBV18 with TRBJ2-1, with TRBD2 identical over 11 bases. The V and J ends lost 6 bases and 7 bases, in that order; junction bases with no gene match: 14. The CDR3 runs to 17 residues. Germline V lookup: CDR1 KGHSH, CDR2 LQKENI.

To note about this clone: One end of the junction does not line up with germline, which may come from a read error. This rearrangement joins TRBV2 to TRBJ2-1; TRBD2 matches at 8 bases. The germline V gene has CDR1 SNHLY and CDR2 FYNNEI. The CDR3 runs to 16 residues. The CDR3 sequence is CASSDFGTRDHNEQIF. The DNA for the CDR3 is TGTGCCAGCAGTGATTTTGGGACTAGGGATCACAATGAGCAGATCTTC.

The chain couples TRBV6-1 to TRBJ1-4; D gene ambiguous. With 3 bases removed from V and 0 bases from J, the gap between germline ends came to 8 bases. The CDR3 has 15 amino acids. CDR1 and CDR2 from the germline V gene are MNHNS and SASEGT. The CDR3 region is CASSDPRATNEKLFF. In DNA form, the CDR3 reads TGTGCCAGCAGTGACCCCCGGGCAACTAATGAAAAACTGTTTTTT.

This rearrangement joins TRBV6-5 to TRBJ2-5; D is uncertain. The V gene's germline CDR1 is MNHEY and CDR2 SVGAGI. This CDR3 region has 13 residues. The V and J ends lost 4 bases and 6 bases respectively, with 12 bases between them. CDR3: CASSSTASQTQYF. The CDR3 DNA is TGTGCCAGCAGTTCGACTGCATCCCAGACCCAGTACTTC.

The chain recombines TRBV9 with TRBJ2-5; unclear D gene. With 3 bases removed from V and 0 bases from J, the gap between germline ends came to 9 bases. The CDR3 has 14 amino acids. In germline, CDR1 is SGDLS, CDR2 YYNGEE. The CDR3 sequence is CASSASRDQETQYF. CDR3 bases: TGTGCCAGCAGCGCCTCACGGGACCAAGAGACCCAGTACTTC.

The rearrangement uses TRBV7-2 and TRBJ1-5, with D unresolved. The CDR3 covers 14 residues. V was cut by 1 base and J by 6 bases, with 10 bases left in between. Germline CDR1 SGHTA, CDR2 FQGNSA. In DNA form, the CDR3 reads TGTGCCAGCAGCTTAGATTCCTCAGGTCAGCCCCAGCATTTT. It specifies CASSLDSSGQPQHF.

The chain uses TRBV7-9 and TRBJ1-3; 8 bases align to TRBD1. The V gene's germline CDR1 is SEHNR and CDR2 FQNEAQ (reference sequence). The CDR3 has 16 amino acids. The ends lost 9 bases at V and 1 base at J; junction bases unmatched: 11. CDR3 in amino acids: CASRSPDRASGNTIYF. In DNA form, the CDR3 reads TGTGCCAGTAGGTCCCCGGACAGGGCTTCTGGAAACACCATATATTTT.

The rearrangement links TRBV6-5 to TRBJ2-5; 8 bases are shared with TRBD2. After removal of 4 bases from V and 3 bases from J, the junction contained 4 bases not matched to a gene. Per germline, CDR1 MNHEY and CDR2 SVGAGI. The CDR3 has 14 residues. The CDR3 region has the DNA TGTGCCAGCAGTTCGCTAGCGGGCAAAGAGACCCAGTACTTC. It specifies CASSSLAGKETQYF.